This TCR beta chain is from a study (dated by TCRdb to the mid-2010s). Trimming takes 1 base from V and 8 bases from J, and the germline ends sit 12 bases apart. The CDR3 spans 13 residues, from the cysteine through the phenylalanine. The entry retains the CDR3 DNA only, 39 bases that are in frame from base 1. The germline V gene (reference sequence) supplies CDR1 DFQATT and CDR2 SNEGSKA. This clonotype came up a few times. The antigen this receptor binds is unknown. Per-base qualities were not stored, and no clone one base away is much larger. The library was prepared using RT-PCR. Sequencing used an Illumina MiSeq. The raw public data were reprocessed by TCRdb itself: fastp quality trimming at Q25, MiXCR clonotype calling, in-frame beta chains only. Every CDR3 protein is listed once, alongside the most common genes and DNA of its rows. This sample gives about 680,000 distinct CDR3 sequences in total; 12% to 15% of them show up just once. The ten largest account for 3% to 4.5% of the sample.

The sequencing input was memory CD4+ T cells from blood. The source is a female donor in good health, serving as a healthy control. The V and J genes are TRBV20-1 and TRBJ2-1; TRBD2 might be the D gene, on 6 matching bases. CDR3 reads: CSARGRLGDEQFF. The DNA sequence is given as TGCAGTGCTAGAGGTAGACTAGGGGATGAGCAGTTCTTC.